The TCR beta chain under discussion was sequenced for a study of blood T cell repertoires in COVID-19. Turning to the study itself: The cDNA or gDNA used as material had been derived from T cells, B-cell-depleted T cells, or PBMCs.

In the source study's methods: For nucleated cells, counts were estimated from reference gene primer amplification. Produced via immunoSEQ multiplex PCR; TCRdb's table is partial and in-frame only. V, J and clone size derive from that table, while D and trimming were established from the DNA sequence. The sample lists a few hundred thousand clones, less than 85% seen once, with approximately 3.7% in the top ten. The ends were cut back, 7 bases at V and 2 bases at J, with 11 bases in the middle. Looked up from germline, CDR1 is SNHLY and CDR2 is FYNNEI. The CDR3 runs to 14 residues. The chain carries TRBV2 and TRBJ2-2; a possible D gene is TRBD1 (6 bases). The receptor was isolated from a woman aged 18 to 35 with acute or convalescent COVID-19. The sample consisted of peripheral blood. The CDR3 is CASNGGRNTGELFF. The CDR3 DNA sequence: TGTGCCAGCAATGGGGGCCGCAACACCGGGGAGCTGTTTTTT.